Sequencing of this T cell receptor (beta chain) was carried out in a study of blood T cell repertoires in COVID-19. Study as a whole: COVID-19 samples, acute and convalescent, were from the United States, Italy and Spain. PBMCs, B-cell-depleted T cells, or T cells were the source of the cDNA or gDNA that made up the material.

The authors' processing: Amplification of reference gene primers provided the estimated nucleated cell counts. Assay used: immunoSEQ multiplex PCR; TCRdb lists only in-frame clones, some missing. V, J and clone size were drawn from that table, and D and trimming were deduced from the DNA. The data hold 35,000 to 55,000 clones, with more than 65% observed a single time. The V gene's germline CDR1 is LGHNA and CDR2 YNFKEQ. V lost 1 base, J lost 3 bases, and 3 bases stayed unmatched. The CDR3 runs to 14 residues. The origin of this receptor is a woman aged 65 to 85 with acute or convalescent COVID-19. Sequenced input: peripheral blood. The J gene is TRBJ2-7, the V gene TRBV4-2, with 7 positions matching TRBD1. CDR3 sequence: CASSQVGTDYEQYF. In DNA form, the CDR3 reads TGTGCCAGCAGCCAAGTAGGGACAGACTACGAGCAGTACTTC.